This record looks at one T cell receptor beta chain sequence and its context. With 0 bases removed from V and 7 bases from J, the gap between germline ends came to 11 bases. The CDR3 loop spans 14 amino acids. Germline CDR1 and CDR2: SGDLS and YYNGEE. TCRdb analysed the RT-PCR reads with MiXCR anew, one entry per CDR3 protein. The table has about 620,000 distinct CDR3 sequences, 11% seen once. This entry comes from a study of response to subunit inactivated influenza vaccine. The data also belong to a second study, concerning T cells expressing NK-cell markers. That paper notes: Researchers built TCR beta cDNA using 5'RACE template switching with UMIs. HCMV seropositivity marked most of the eight sequenced donors; one was seronegative. It is unclear if expanded NKG2C-expressing clones target HCMV antigens.

The receptor's source is a man aged 45-60 years who received an inactivated influenza vaccine. The specimen was PBMCs from blood, collected on the day of vaccination. V gene TRBV9 combines with J gene TRBJ2-1; D is ambiguous. This CDR3 is CASSVGLRGNEQFF. The CDR3 nucleotides are TGTGCCAGCAGCGTAGGTTTACGTGGAAATGAGCAGTTCTTC.